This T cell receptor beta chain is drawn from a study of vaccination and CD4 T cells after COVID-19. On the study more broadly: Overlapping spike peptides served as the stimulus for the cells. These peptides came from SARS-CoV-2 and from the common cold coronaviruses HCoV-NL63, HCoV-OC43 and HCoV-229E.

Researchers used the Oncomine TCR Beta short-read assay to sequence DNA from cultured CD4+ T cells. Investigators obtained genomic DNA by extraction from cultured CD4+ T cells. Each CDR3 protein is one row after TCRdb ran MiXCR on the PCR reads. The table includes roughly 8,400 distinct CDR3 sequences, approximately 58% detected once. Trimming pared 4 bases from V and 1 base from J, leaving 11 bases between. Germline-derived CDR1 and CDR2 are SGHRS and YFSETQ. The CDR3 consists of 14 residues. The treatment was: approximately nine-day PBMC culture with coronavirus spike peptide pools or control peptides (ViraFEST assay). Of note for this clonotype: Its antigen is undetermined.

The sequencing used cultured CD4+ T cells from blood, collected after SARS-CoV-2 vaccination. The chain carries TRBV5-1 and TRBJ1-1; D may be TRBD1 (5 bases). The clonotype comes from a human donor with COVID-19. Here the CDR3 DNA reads TGCGCCAGCAGCCCGGGGACGGCGAACACTGAAGCTTTCTTT. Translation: CASSPGTANTEAFF.